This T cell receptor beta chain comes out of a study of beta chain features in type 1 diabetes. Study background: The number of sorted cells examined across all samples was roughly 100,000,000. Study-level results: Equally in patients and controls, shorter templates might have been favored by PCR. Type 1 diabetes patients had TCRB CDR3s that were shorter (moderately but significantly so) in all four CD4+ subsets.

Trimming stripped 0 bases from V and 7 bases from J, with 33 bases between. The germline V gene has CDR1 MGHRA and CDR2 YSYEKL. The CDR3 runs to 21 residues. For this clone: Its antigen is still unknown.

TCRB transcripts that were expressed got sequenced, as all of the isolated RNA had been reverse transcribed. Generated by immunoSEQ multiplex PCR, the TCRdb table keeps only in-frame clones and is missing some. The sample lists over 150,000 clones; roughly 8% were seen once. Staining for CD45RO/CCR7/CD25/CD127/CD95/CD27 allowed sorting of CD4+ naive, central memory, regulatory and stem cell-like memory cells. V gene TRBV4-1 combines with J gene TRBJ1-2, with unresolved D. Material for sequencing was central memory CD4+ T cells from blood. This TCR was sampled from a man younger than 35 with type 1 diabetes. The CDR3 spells CASSQDRITRRTDDDRFGYTF. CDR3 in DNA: TGCGCCAGCAGCCAAGATAGGATTACGAGGCGTACCGACGATGACCGTTTTGGCTACACCTTC.